This T cell receptor (beta chain) emerged from a study of T cell clusters in autoimmune cytopenias. TRB amplification used approximately 250 ng of peripheral blood genomic DNA. Multiplex touch-down PCR amplified TRB using TRB-A and TRB-B pools in one tube. TCRdb reprocessed the multiplex PCR reads; each CDR3 protein has one entry and no DNA is given. Its listing shows 6,500 to 7,000 distinct CDR3 sequences. Germline assignment: CDR1 KGHDR and CDR2 SFDVKD. The CDR3 contains 17 residues. The sample was also linked to a second study, of T cell repertoires in aging, cancer and after chemotherapy. That study reports: Donors were grouped into six age bands spanning 30 or younger through 70 or older.

Material: peripheral blood. The TCR comes from a human donor in good health. The chain has TRBV24-1 and TRBJ1-5; TCRdb lists TRBD1, though no DNA is available to test this call. The CDR3 protein is CATSDSPRGYSNQPQHF.